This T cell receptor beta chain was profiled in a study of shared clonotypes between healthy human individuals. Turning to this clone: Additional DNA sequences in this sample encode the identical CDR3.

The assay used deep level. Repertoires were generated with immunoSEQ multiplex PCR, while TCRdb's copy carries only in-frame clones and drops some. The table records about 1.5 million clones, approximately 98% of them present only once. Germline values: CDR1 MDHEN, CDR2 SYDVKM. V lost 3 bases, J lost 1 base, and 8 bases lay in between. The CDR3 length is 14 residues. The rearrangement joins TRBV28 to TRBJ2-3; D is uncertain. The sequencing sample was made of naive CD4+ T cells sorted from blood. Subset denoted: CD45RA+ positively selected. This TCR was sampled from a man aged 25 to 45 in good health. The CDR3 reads CASSLLAGTDTQYF. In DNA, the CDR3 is TGTGCCAGCAGTTTGCTCGCCGGCACAGATACGCAGTATTTT.